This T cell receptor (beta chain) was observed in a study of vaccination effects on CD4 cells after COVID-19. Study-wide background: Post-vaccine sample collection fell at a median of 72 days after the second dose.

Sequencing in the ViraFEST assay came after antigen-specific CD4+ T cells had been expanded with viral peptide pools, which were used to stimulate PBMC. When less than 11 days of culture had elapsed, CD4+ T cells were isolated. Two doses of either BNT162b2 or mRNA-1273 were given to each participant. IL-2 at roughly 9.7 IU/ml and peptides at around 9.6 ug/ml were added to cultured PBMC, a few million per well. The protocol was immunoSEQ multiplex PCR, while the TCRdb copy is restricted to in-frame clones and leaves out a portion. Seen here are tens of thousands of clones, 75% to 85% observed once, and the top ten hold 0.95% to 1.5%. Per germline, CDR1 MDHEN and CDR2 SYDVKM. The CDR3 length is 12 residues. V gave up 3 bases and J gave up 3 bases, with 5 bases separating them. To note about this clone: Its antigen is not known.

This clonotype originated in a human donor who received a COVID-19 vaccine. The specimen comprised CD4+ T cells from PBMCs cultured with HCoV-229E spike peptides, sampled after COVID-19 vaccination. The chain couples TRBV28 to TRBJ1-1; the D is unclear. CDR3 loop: CASSFLDTEAFF. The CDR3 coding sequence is TGTGCCAGCAGTTTTTTAGACACTGAAGCTTTCTTT.